A single sample is the source of the 17 T cell receptor beta chains below, sequenced in a study of cytotoxic CD8 clonotypes in ibrutinib-treated CLL. Only in-frame clones appear in the TCRdb table, and some are missing; sequencing was by immunoSEQ multiplex PCR. The table records 130,000 to 150,000 clones, about 79% of them present only once. The starting material was PBMCs, obtained after 12 months of ibrutinib treatment. These receptors were taken from a human donor with chronic lymphocytic leukemia.

The chain uses TRBV28 and TRBJ2-1; D might be TRBD1 (6 bases). CDR3 length: 14 residues. Looked up from germline, CDR1 is MDHEN and CDR2 is SYDVKM. V was shortened by 5 bases and J by 4 bases, with 12 bases between the two germline ends. CDR3 bases: TGTGCCAGCAGTAAGTGGACAGTTTACAATGAGCAGTTCTTC. Its protein is CASSKWTVYNEQFF.

There are a few counts of this clone. This sequence joins TRBV6-1 and TRBJ2-7; D is undetermined. Germline V gene lookup returns CDR1 MNHNS and CDR2 SASEGT. The CDR3 contains 14 residues. V was clipped by 1 base and J by 3 bases, with 10 bases between them. The DNA of the CDR3 is TGTGCCAGCAGTGAAGGGGATAAGTACTACGAGCAGTACTTC. It is translated as CASSEGDKYYEQYF.

The chain has TRBV5-4 and TRBJ2-7; D is perhaps TRBD1 or TRBD2 (5 bases each). V shed 5 bases and J shed 8 bases, with 20 bases lying between them. The germline CDR1 and CDR2 sequences are SGHNT and YYREEE (reference sequence). The CDR3 consists of 14 residues. The CDR3 nucleotides are TGTGCCAGCAGGGGTGATGGGACGAGTACGAAGCAGTACTTC. Protein sequence: CASRGDGTSTKQYF.

The chain recombines TRBV11-2 with TRBJ2-7, with 7 bases that match TRBD2. The germline CDR1 and CDR2 sequences are SGHAT and FQNNGV. The CDR3 has 15 amino acids. The V and J ends lost 4 bases and 3 bases, in that order; junction bases with no gene match: 9. CDR3 in amino acids: CASSSAGTSVYEQYF. The CDR3 bases are TGTGCCAGCAGCTCCGCGGGTACTAGCGTCTACGAGCAGTACTTC.

The chain combines TRBV7-9 with TRBJ2-7, with D possibly matching TRBD2 (5 bases). Trimming cost V 1 base and J 2 bases, with 9 bases left between them. Germline CDR1 reads SEHNR; CDR2 reads FQNEAQ (reference sequence). The CDR3 consists of 14 residues. CDR3 bases: TGTGCCAGCAGCTTAGGACGGGAACCCTACGAGCAGTACTTC. Its translation is CASSLGREPYEQYF.

CDR3 DNA: TGTGCCAGCAGCCCCCTGCGCGGGAGGCTTAGCTCCTACGAGCAGTACTTC. This translates into CASSPLRGRLSSYEQYF. The gene calls are TRBV11-2 and TRBJ2-7; 8 bases match TRBD2. CDR1 SGHAT and CDR2 FQNNGV come from the germline V gene. The trim removed 5 bases at V and 0 bases at J, leaving 12 bases unmatched. The CDR3 has 17 amino acids.

This chain uses TRBV7-5 with TRBJ2-7; TRBD1, the table's D call, lacks a check against the DNA. TRBV7-5 is flagged as a pseudogene. This CDR3 region has 16 residues. CDR3 in DNA: TGTGTCAGAAGCTTAGGGTTTCGACACCAGGTTGGCGAGCAGTACTTC. This encodes CVRSLGFRHQVGEQYF.

The rearrangement uses TRBV9 and TRBJ1-2; perhaps TRBD1 as D (6 bases). V was pared by 3 bases and J by 5 bases, with 11 bases between. Germline V gene data show CDR1 as SGDLS and CDR2 as YYNGEE. This CDR3 comprises 13 residues. CDR3 amino acids: CASSEGQPYGYTF. In DNA, the CDR3 is TGTGCCAGCAGCGAAGGACAGCCGTATGGCTACACCTTC.

This chain joins TRBV9 and TRBJ2-3; 12 nucleotides line up with TRBD2. The CDR3 contains 17 residues. Germline V gene lookup returns CDR1 SGDLS and CDR2 YYNGEE. V shed 3 bases, J shed 6 bases, and the junction held 11 bases outside the gene matches. The CDR3 DNA is TGTGCCAGCAGCGCCTATCGGACTAGCGGGATCCAGGATACGCAGTATTTT. This encodes CASSAYRTSGIQDTQYF.

The rearrangement links TRBV10-3 to TRBJ2-7; D possibly uses TRBD1 or TRBD2 (6 bases each). Per germline, CDR1 ENHRY and CDR2 SYGVKD. V gave up 6 bases and J gave up 3 bases, with 18 bases separating them. The CDR3 covers 15 residues. This chain's CDR3 is CAISASGRDNYEQYF. The CDR3 region has the DNA TGTGCCATCAGCGCCTCCGGGCGGGACAACTACGAGCAGTACTTC.

The genes are TRBV5-1 and TRBJ2-1, with 10 bases identical to TRBD2. Per germline, CDR1 SGHRS and CDR2 YFSETQ. With 4 bases clipped from V and 8 bases from J, the junction kept 12 bases outside the gene matches. The CDR3 runs 16 residues. The CDR3 loop reads CASSPTLAGVVDEQFF. The CDR3 DNA reads TGCGCCAGCAGCCCCACCCTAGCGGGAGTTGTTGATGAGCAGTTCTTC.

The rearrangement joins TRBV25-1 to TRBJ1-1; D is undetermined. The germline V and J ends were trimmed by 4 bases and 1 base, with 10 bases remaining between them. Germline V lookup: CDR1 MGHDK, CDR2 SYGVNS. The CDR3 covers 14 residues. CDR3 in amino acids: CASSASASNTEAFF. CDR3 sequence (DNA): TGTGCCAGCAGTGCCTCCGCGTCGAACACTGAAGCTTTCTTT. Variable domain in full (rest from reference TRBV25-1 and TRBJ1-1): EADIYQTPRYLVIGTGKKITLECSQTMGHDKMYWYQQDPGMELHLIHYSYGVNSTEKGDLSSESTVSRIRTEHFPLTLESARPSHTSQYLCASSASASNTEAFFGQGTRLTVV.

The chain joins TRBV7-9 to TRBJ2-1; 8 positions match TRBD1. The trim removed 3 bases at V and 2 bases at J, leaving 3 bases unmatched. Germline CDR1 reads SEHNR; CDR2 reads FQNEAQ (reference sequence). CDR3 length equals 15 residues. The CDR3 nucleotides are TGTGCCAGCAGCTTCGGGACAGGAACCTACAATGAGCAGTTCTTC. Translation: CASSFGTGTYNEQFF.

The rearrangement joins TRBV5-1 to TRBJ2-5; TRBD2 aligns across 14 bases. Germline-derived CDR1 and CDR2 are SGHRS and YFSETQ. Trimming cost V 5 bases and J 5 bases; bases outside gene matches: 8. This CDR3 has 16 residues. This chain's CDR3 is CASSPGLAGETETQYF. Written as DNA, the CDR3 is TGCGCCAGCAGTCCGGGACTAGCGGGAGAGACGGAGACCCAGTACTTC.

This CDR3 is CASSFQGTSTDTQYF. The CDR3 bases are TGTGCCAGCAGCTTTCAGGGGACTAGCACAGATACGCAGTATTTT. V gene TRBV5-8 combines with J gene TRBJ2-3, with D perhaps given as TRBD1 or TRBD2 (6 bases each). CDR3 size: 15 residues. The germline V gene has CDR1 SGHTS and CDR2 YDEGEE. The V end lost 2 bases, the J end lost 0 bases, and 10 bases lay between the germline ends.

This rearrangement joins TRBV30 to TRBJ2-6; the D is unclear. The CDR3 extends over 13 amino acids. Germline V gene lookup returns CDR1 GTSNPN and CDR2 SVGIG (reference sequence). The ends were cut back, 3 bases at V and 2 bases at J, with 5 bases in the middle. CDR3 coding DNA: TGTGCCTGGAGAAGGGCTGGGGCCAACGTCCTGACTTTC. Amino acids: CAWRRAGANVLTF.

This clone was counted a few times. The V call is TRBV7-9, the J call TRBJ2-7; D tentatively reads TRBD1 or TRBD2 (5 bases each). Germline V lookup: CDR1 SEHNR, CDR2 FQNEAQ (reference sequence). The CDR3 is 15 residues long. The germline V and J ends were trimmed by 4 bases and 4 bases, with 17 bases remaining between them. The CDR3 sequence: CASSSAGVGRYEQYF. CDR3 DNA: TGTGCCAGCAGCTCCGCCGGGGTGGGGCGGTACGAGCAGTACTTC.